This TCR beta chain was recorded in a study of T cell responses to AZD1222 COVID-19 vaccine. Some clones are missing from TCRdb's copy, which holds only in-frame ones; the method was immunoSEQ multiplex PCR. The sample contains 100,000 to 120,000 clones, about nine tenths of which appear only once. As regards this clone: Its antigen is currently unknown.

In germline, CDR1 is SGHAT, CDR2 FQNNGV. V gave up 5 bases and J gave up 3 bases, with 14 bases separating them. The CDR3 length is 14 residues. Findings of the study overall: Clonal diversity was possibly underestimated, and white British individuals and females predominated among donors.

The chain is built from TRBV11-2 and TRBJ2-7, with D unresolved. The specimen was peripheral blood, collected on day 0 of AZD1222 vaccination. This clonotype was obtained from an adult in good health. DNA for the CDR3: TGTGCCAGCAGCCCAGGCACGAGGCGCTACGAGCAGTACTTC. Its protein is CASSPGTRRYEQYF.